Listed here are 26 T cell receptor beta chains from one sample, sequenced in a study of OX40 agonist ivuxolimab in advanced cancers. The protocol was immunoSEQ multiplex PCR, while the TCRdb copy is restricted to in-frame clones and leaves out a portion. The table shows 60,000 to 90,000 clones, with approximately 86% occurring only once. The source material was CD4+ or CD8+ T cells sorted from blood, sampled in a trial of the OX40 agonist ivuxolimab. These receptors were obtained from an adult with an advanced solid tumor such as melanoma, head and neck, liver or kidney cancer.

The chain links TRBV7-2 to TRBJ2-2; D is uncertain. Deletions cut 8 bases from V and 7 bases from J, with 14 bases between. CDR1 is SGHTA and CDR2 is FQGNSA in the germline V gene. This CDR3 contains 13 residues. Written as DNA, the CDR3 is TGTGCCAGCCGCAAACCGGAAGGCGGGGAGCTGTTTTTT. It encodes CASRKPEGGELFF.

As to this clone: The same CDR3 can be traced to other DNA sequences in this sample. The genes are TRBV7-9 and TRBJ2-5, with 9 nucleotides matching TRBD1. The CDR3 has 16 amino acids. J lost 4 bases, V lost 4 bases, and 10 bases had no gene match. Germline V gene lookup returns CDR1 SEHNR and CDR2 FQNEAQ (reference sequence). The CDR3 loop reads CASSSSGTGRGETQYF. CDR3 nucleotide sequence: TGTGCCAGCAGCTCGTCCGGGACAGGGCGCGGAGAGACCCAGTACTTC.

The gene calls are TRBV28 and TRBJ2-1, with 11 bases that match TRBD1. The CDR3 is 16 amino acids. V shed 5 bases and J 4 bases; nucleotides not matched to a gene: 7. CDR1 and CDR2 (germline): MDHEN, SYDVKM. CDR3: CASSLYGQGAYNEQFF. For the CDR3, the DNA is TGTGCCAGCAGTCTATACGGACAGGGGGCATACAATGAGCAGTTCTTC.

The CDR3 loop is CASSRGFTGELFF. DNA for the CDR3: TGCGCCAGCAGCCGTGGATTCACCGGGGAGCTGTTTTTT. The chain couples TRBV4-3 to TRBJ2-2; D is undetermined. Germline assignment: CDR1 LGHNA and CDR2 YSLEER. CDR3 size: 13 residues. Trimming removed 4 bases from V and 4 bases from J, with 7 bases in between.

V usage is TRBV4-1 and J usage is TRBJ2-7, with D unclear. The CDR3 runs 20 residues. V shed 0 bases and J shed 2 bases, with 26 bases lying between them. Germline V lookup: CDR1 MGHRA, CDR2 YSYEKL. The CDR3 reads CASSQDYSFIGARSPYEQYF. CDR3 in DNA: TGCGCCAGCAGCCAAGATTACTCTTTCATTGGAGCCAGAAGCCCCTACGAGCAGTACTTC.

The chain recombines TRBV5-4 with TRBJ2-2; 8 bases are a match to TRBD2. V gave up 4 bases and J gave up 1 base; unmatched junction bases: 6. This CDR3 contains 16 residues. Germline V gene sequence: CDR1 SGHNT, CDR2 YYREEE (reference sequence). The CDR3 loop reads CASSPGSGRNTGELFF. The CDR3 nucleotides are TGTGCCAGCAGCCCGGGGAGCGGGAGGAACACCGGGGAGCTGTTTTTT. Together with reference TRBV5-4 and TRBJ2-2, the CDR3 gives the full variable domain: ETGVTQSPTHLIKTRGQQVTLRCSSQSGHNTVSWYQQALGQGPQFIFQYYREEENGRGNFPPRFSGLQFPNYSSELNVNALELDDSALYLCASSPGSGRNTGELFFGEGSRLTVL.

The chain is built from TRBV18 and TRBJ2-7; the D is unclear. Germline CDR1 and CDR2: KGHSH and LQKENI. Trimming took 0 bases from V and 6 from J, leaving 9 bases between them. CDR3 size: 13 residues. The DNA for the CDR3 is TGTGCCAGCTCACCACCCCGCCAGTCCGAGCAGTACTTC. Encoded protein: CASSPPRQSEQYF.

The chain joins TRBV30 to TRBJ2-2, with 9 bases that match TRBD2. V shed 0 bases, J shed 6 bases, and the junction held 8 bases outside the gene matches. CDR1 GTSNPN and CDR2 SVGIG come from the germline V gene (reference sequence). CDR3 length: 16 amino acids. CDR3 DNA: TGTGCCTGGAGTGTACCTTGGACTAGCGTGGCCGGGGAGCTGTTTTTT. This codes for CAWSVPWTSVAGELFF.

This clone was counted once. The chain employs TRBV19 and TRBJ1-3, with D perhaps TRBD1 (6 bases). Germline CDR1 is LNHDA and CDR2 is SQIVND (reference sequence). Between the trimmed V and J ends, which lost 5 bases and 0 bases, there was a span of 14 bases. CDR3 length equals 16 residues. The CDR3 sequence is CASSPQGRGSGNTIYF. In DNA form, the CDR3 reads TGTGCCAGTAGTCCCCAGGGCAGGGGCTCTGGAAACACCATATATTTT.

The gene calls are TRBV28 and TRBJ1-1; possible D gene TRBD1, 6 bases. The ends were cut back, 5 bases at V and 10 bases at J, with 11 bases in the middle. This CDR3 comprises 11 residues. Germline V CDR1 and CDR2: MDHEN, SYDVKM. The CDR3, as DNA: TGTGCCAGCAGTGGGGGGGCGGGAGCTTTCTTT. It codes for CASSGGAGAFF.

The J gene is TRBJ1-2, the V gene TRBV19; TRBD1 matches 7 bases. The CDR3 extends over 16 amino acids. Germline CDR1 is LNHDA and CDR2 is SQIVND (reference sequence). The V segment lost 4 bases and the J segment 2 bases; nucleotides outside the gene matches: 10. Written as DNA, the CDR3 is TGTGCCAGTAGTAGCTGGGAGACGGACAGGAACTATGGCTACACCTTC. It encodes CASSSWETDRNYGYTF. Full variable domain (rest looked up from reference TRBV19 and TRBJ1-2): DGGITQSPKYLFRKEGQNVTLSCEQNLNHDAMYWYRQDPGQGLRLIYYSQIVNDFQKGDIAEGYSVSREKKESFPLTVTSAQKNPTAFYLCASSSWETDRNYGYTFGSGTRLTVV.

The DNA of the CDR3 is TGTGCCAGCAGCTTGGACAGGGGAAATTCACCCCTCCACTTT. Translating gives CASSLDRGNSPLHF. The chain combines TRBV6-6 with TRBJ1-6, with TRBD1 identical over 9 bases. CDR1 and CDR2 (germline): MNHNY, SVGAGI (reference sequence). CDR3 length equals 14 residues. V dropped 6 bases and J dropped 7; count of bases not matched to a gene: 4.

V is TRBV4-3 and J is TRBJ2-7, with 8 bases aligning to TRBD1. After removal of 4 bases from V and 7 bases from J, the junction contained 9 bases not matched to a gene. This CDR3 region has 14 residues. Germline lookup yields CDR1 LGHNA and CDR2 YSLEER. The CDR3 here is CASSRQGQVAEQYF. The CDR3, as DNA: TGCGCCAGCAGCCGCCAGGGACAGGTGGCTGAGCAGTACTTC.

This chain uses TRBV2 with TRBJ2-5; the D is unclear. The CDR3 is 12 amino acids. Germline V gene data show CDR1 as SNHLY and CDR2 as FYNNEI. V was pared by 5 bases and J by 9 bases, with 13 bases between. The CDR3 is CASSPGAKAQYF. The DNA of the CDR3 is TGTGCCAGCAGTCCAGGAGCCAAGGCCCAGTACTTC.

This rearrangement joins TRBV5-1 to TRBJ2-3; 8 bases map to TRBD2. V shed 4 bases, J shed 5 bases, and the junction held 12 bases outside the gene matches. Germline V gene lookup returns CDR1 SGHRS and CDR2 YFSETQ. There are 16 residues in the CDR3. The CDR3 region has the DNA TGCGCCAGCAGCCCCCGAGGTAGCGGGGATTTAGATACGCAGTATTTT. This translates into CASSPRGSGDLDTQYF.

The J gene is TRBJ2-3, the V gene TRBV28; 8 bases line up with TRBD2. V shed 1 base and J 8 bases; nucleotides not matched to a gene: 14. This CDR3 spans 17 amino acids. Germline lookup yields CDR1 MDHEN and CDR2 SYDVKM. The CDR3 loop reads CASSLSGTRGGLVTQYF. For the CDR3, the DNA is TGTGCCAGCAGTTTATCCGGGACTAGGGGCGGCCTCGTTACGCAGTATTTT.

CDR3 region: CASSPGLYSNQPQHF. In DNA, the CDR3 is TGCGCCAGCAGCCCGGGACTGTATAGCAATCAGCCCCAGCATTTT. The gene calls are TRBV5-1 and TRBJ1-5; possibly TRBD1 for D (5 bases). The CDR3 sequence is 15 residues long. Germline CDR1 is SGHRS and CDR2 is YFSETQ. The V gene lost 4 bases and the J gene lost 0 bases, with 11 bases spanning the gap.

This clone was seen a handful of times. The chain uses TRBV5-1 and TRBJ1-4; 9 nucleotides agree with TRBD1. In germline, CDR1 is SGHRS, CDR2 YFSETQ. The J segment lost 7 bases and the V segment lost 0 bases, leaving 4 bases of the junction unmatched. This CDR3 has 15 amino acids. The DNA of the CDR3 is TGCGCCAGCAGCTTGGAGGGACAGGGCCCTGAAAAACTGTTTTTT. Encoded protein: CASSLEGQGPEKLFF.

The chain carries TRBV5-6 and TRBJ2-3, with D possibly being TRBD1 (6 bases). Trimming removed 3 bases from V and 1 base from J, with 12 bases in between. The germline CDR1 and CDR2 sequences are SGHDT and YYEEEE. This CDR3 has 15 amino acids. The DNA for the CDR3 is TGTGCCAGCAGCTGGGGGCAGGGAGGCACAGATACGCAGTATTTT. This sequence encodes CASSWGQGGTDTQYF.

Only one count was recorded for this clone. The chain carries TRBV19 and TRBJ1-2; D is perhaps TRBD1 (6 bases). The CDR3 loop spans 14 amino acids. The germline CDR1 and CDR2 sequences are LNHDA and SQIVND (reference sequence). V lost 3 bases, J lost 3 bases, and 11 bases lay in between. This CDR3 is CASSMAGADYGYTF. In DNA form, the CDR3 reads TGTGCCAGTAGTATGGCAGGGGCGGACTATGGCTACACCTTC.

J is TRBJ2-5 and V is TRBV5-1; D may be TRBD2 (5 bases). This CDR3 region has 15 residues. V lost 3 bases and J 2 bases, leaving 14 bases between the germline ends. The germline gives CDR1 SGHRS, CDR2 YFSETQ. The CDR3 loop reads CASSSSRRAQETQYF. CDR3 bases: TGCGCCAGCAGCTCCAGCCGGCGGGCTCAAGAGACCCAGTACTTC.

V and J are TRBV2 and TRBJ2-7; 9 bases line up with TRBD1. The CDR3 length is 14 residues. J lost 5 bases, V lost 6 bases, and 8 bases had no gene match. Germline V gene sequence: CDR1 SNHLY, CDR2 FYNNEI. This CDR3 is CASRKRTGVDEQYF. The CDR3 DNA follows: TGTGCCAGCAGGAAACGGACAGGGGTCGACGAGCAGTACTTC.

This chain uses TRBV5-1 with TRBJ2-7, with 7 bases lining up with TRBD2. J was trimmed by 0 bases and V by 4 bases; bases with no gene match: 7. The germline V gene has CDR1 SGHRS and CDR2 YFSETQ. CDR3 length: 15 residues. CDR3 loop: CASSPTSVSSYEQYF. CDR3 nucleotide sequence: TGCGCCAGCAGCCCCACTAGCGTGAGCTCCTACGAGCAGTACTTC.

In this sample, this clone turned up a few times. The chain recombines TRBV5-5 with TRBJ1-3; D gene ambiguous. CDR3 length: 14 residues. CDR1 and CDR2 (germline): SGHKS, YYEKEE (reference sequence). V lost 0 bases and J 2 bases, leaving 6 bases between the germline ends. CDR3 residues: CASSLAGTGNTIYF. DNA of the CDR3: TGTGCCAGCAGCTTGGCCGGGACTGGAAACACCATATATTTT.

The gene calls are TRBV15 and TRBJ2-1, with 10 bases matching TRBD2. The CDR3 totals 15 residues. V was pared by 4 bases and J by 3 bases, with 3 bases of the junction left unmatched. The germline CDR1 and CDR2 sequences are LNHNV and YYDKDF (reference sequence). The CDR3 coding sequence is TGTGCCACCAGCACCGGACTAGCGGTCTACAATGAGCAGTTCTTC. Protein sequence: CATSTGLAVYNEQFF.

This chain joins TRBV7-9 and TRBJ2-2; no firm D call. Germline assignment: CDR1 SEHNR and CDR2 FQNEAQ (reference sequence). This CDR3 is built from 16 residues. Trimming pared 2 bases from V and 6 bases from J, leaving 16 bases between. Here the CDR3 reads CASSLSLGPAAGELFF. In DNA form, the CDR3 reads TGTGCCAGCAGCTTAAGTCTAGGCCCGGCGGCCGGGGAGCTGTTTTTT. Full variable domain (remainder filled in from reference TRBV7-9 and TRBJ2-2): DTGVSQNPRHKITKRGQNVTFRCDPISEHNRLYWYRQTLGQGPEFLTYFQNEAQLEKSRLLSDRFSAERPKGSFSTLEIQRTEQGDSAMYLCASSLSLGPAAGELFFGEGSRLTVL.